One T cell receptor beta chain is described in this entry. The antigen remains unidentified. TCRdb's table, derived via immunoSEQ multiplex PCR, lists solely in-frame clones and lacks some. The top ten hold 0.057% of the sample, which has some 550,000 clones, 95% to 98% seen once. A CD45RA+ naive subset and a CD45RA-negative memory subset were split from CD4+ cells. The data derive from a study of shared clonotypes between healthy human individuals. Looked up from germline, CDR1 is MDHEN and CDR2 is SYDVKM. J lost 8 bases, V lost 2 bases, and 8 bases had no gene match. This CDR3 is 15 amino acids long. Study conclusions and caveats: The authors expected sequencing depth to affect clonotype sharing among donors.

The chain uses TRBV28 and TRBJ1-4, with 7 bases fitting TRBD1. The sequence was obtained from a woman in her 30s in good health. The sequencing sample was made of naive CD4+ T cells sorted from blood. The subset was: CD45RA+ positively selected. CDR3 loop: CASSLRSGGEEKLFF. For the CDR3, the DNA is TGTGCCAGCAGTTTACGTTCAGGGGGGGAGGAAAAACTGTTTTTT.